This T cell receptor (beta chain) was sequenced for a study of T cell responses to AZD1222 COVID-19 vaccine. General study findings and limits: The donors showed a predominance of white British ancestry and of females, with possible underestimation of clonal diversity. The study found vaccine-associated CD4 TCRs spanning spike, dominant at 160-218 and 743-854.

Clones were read by immunoSEQ multiplex PCR, and TCRdb kept only the in-frame ones, dropping some. The sample records about 160,000 clones, less than 95% being singletons. About this clone itself: No antigen is known for it.

CDR1 SNHLY and CDR2 FYNNEI come from the germline V gene. This CDR3 comprises 14 residues. V lost 4 bases and J lost 2, with 9 bases in between. V is TRBV2 and J is TRBJ1-5; no definite D call. Sample: peripheral blood, taken on day 0 of AZD1222 vaccination. This receptor was taken from an adult in good health. For the CDR3, the DNA is TGTGCCAGCAGTGTCGAGGGTCGCAATCAGCCCCAGCATTTT. This translates into CASSVEGRNQPQHF.